These 31 T cell receptor beta chains were sequenced from one sample in a study of cytotoxic CD8 clonotypes in ibrutinib-treated CLL (dated by TCRdb to about 2021). The label giving this sample's time point can be read as: approximately 11 months on ibrutinib. The library was built by means of the immunoSEQ multiplex PCR assay. The table comes from immuneACCESS by way of TCRdb, which keeps in-frame sequences with V and J called. Part of the clones is missing from these tables; in studies checked, under half for an unresolved V gene and the rest for unknown reasons. The sample has approximately 25,000 clones on record, 55% to 85% of them singletons. The leading ten clones occupy more than 40% of the sample. The sequences come from PBMCs, collected after 12 months of ibrutinib treatment. These receptors originate from a human donor with chronic lymphocytic leukemia.

This chain uses TRBV6-6 with TRBJ1-1, with unresolved D. This CDR3 is built from 12 residues. Trimming stripped 0 bases from V and 6 bases from J, with 5 bases between. CDR1 and CDR2 (germline): MNHNY, SVGAGI (reference sequence). The CDR3 spells CASSYSGSEAFF. Here the CDR3 DNA reads TGTGCCAGCAGTTACTCCGGGTCTGAAGCTTTCTTT.

V and J are TRBV5-1 and TRBJ1-1, with 9 bases matching TRBD1. The CDR3 covers 14 residues. The J segment lost 5 bases and the V segment lost 2 bases, leaving 4 bases of the junction unmatched. Germline CDR1 SGHRS, CDR2 YFSETQ. The CDR3 spells CASSFRGQGTEAFF. DNA for the CDR3: TGCGCCAGCAGCTTCAGAGGACAGGGGACTGAAGCTTTCTTT. Combining the CDR3 with reference TRBV5-1 and TRBJ1-1 gives the whole variable domain KAGVTQTPRYLIKTRGQQVTLSCSPISGHRSVSWYQQTPGQGLQFLFEYFSETQRNKGNFPGRFSGRQFSNSRSEMNVSTLELGDSALYLCASSFRGQGTEAFFGQGTRLTVV.

The chain links TRBV11-2 to TRBJ2-2; TRBD1 matches 7 bases. The V and J ends lost 7 bases and 15 bases, in that order; junction bases with no gene match: 11. The CDR3 sequence is 12 residues long. Germline CDR1 is SGHAT and CDR2 is FQNNGV. The CDR3 DNA reads TGTGCCAGCACCAAGGGGGCAGGGGTGGTGTTTTTT. Translating it yields CASTKGAGVVFF.

The chain employs TRBV5-4 and TRBJ2-7; no reliable D call. CDR1 and CDR2 (germline): SGHNT, YYREEE (reference sequence). Trimming took 1 base from V and 7 from J, leaving 6 bases between them. The CDR3 is 11 residues long. CDR3 in DNA: TGTGCCAGCAGCTTGCTCGGAGAGCAGTACTTC. Its translation is CASSLLGEQYF.

The V call is TRBV5-1, the J call TRBJ2-1, with D possibly TRBD1 on 6 matching bases. Trimming shortened V by 1 base and J by 5 bases, and 13 bases separated the two germline ends. The CDR3 runs 15 residues. Per germline, CDR1 SGHRS and CDR2 YFSETQ. For the CDR3, the DNA is TGCGCCAGCAGCTTGACAGGGCCTTTGAACAATGAGCAGTTCTTC. Translation gives CASSLTGPLNNEQFF.

This clone was counted only a few times. The CDR3 DNA sequence: TGTGCCAGAAGCCCCAATAGACACCCCCCTGAAAAACTGTTTTTT. Protein product: CARSPNRHPPEKLFF. The rearrangement links TRBV5-3 to TRBJ1-4, with unresolved D. TRBV5-3 is an ORF, and what it does is uncertain. V gave up 4 bases and J gave up 7 bases, with 17 bases separating them. This CDR3 region has 15 residues.

This chain links TRBV5-1 with TRBJ2-7; D not certain. Germline lookup yields CDR1 SGHRS and CDR2 YFSETQ. The CDR3 runs to 13 residues. Trimming took off 2 bases at V and 1 base at J, with 7 bases between the two ends. CDR3 in DNA: TGCGCCAGCAGCTTAAGTTGGTCCTACGAGCAGTACTTC. This gives the protein CASSLSWSYEQYF.

The chain has TRBV16 and TRBJ1-4, with D hard to call. This CDR3 contains 13 residues. Trimming removed 3 bases at V and 7 bases at J, with 9 bases between. Germline V lookup: CDR1 KGHSY, CDR2 FQNENV. The CDR3 here is CASSQGRGEKLFF. CDR3 DNA: TGTGCCAGCAGCCAGGGCAGAGGTGAAAAACTGTTTTTT.

Ten or more counts support this clone. The chain combines TRBV18 with TRBJ2-7, with D possibly matching TRBD1 (5 bases). The CDR3 runs to 14 residues. CDR1 KGHSH and CDR2 LQKENI come from the germline V gene. Trimming shortened V by 4 bases and J by 4 bases, and 14 bases separated the two germline ends. CDR3 DNA sequence: TGTGCCAGCTCACTTGATAGGGGAAAGTACGAGCAGTACTTC. Translated, it gives CASSLDRGKYEQYF.

In nucleotides, the CDR3 is TGTGCCAGCAGCCCCGCCGGGGGGAGCACAGATACGCAGTATTTT. Translation gives CASSPAGGSTDTQYF. V usage is TRBV7-3 and J usage is TRBJ2-3; 7 bases match TRBD2. Germline V gene data show CDR1 as SGHTA and CDR2 as FQGTGA. CDR3 size: 15 residues. With 5 bases clipped from V and 0 bases from J, the junction kept 5 bases outside the gene matches.

The sample holds a few counts of this clone. The chain employs TRBV10-1 and TRBJ2-7, with unresolved D. CDR3 length: 12 residues. Per germline, CDR1 WNHNN and CDR2 SYGVQD (reference sequence). V lost 3 bases, J lost 3 bases, and 6 bases lay in between. The CDR3: CASSDDFYEQYF. Here the CDR3 DNA reads TGCGCCAGCAGTGATGACTTCTACGAGCAGTACTTC.

This clone was seen only a few times. Other DNA sequences within the sample encode an identical CDR3. The chain uses TRBV28 and TRBJ1-4; D gene ambiguous. This CDR3 has 15 residues. The V end lost 5 bases, the J end lost 4 bases, and 14 bases lay between the germline ends. The germline CDR1 and CDR2 sequences are MDHEN and SYDVKM. The DNA for the CDR3 is TGTGCCAGCAGTAGACCCGGGCCGCATAATGAAAAACTGTTTTTT. Translation gives CASSRPGPHNEKLFF.

This chain uses TRBV6-5 with TRBJ2-7; D is uncertain. The CDR3 extends over 12 amino acids. Trimming left V 6 bases short and J 2 bases short, with 8 bases between. Germline V lookup: CDR1 MNHEY, CDR2 SVGAGI. CDR3 sequence reads: CASRGAPYEQYF. The CDR3 region has the DNA TGTGCCAGCAGGGGTGCCCCCTACGAGCAGTACTTC.

V gene TRBV28 combines with J gene TRBJ2-5; 7 bases fit TRBD1. Germline V gene sequence: CDR1 MDHEN, CDR2 SYDVKM. This CDR3 region has 13 residues. J lost 7 bases, V lost 6 bases, and 8 bases had no gene match. CDR3 region: CASRTGQPATQYF. In nucleotides, the CDR3 is TGTGCCAGCAGGACGGGACAGCCTGCGACCCAGTACTTC.

The chain links TRBV4-3 to TRBJ1-3; D is unclear. Germline-derived CDR1 and CDR2 are LGHNA and YSLEER. Trimming stripped 1 base from V and 3 bases from J, with 7 bases between. The length of the CDR3 is 14 residues. The DNA for the CDR3 is TGCGCCAGCAGCCAAGGGACGGATGGAAACACCATATATTTT. Protein: CASSQGTDGNTIYF.

This clone came up once. The genes are TRBV10-1 and TRBJ1-1; D remains unclear. V was trimmed by 7 bases and J by 1 base, leaving 19 bases between them. The CDR3 length is 16 residues. CDR1 is WNHNN and CDR2 is SYGVQD in the germline V gene (reference sequence). CDR3 bases: TGCGCCAGCACCGTCTCGGTGCAGCAAAAGAACACTGAAGCTTTCTTT. Its translation is CASTVSVQQKNTEAFF.

The chain couples TRBV27 to TRBJ2-3; no definite D call. This CDR3 has 15 amino acids. V was trimmed by 2 bases and J by 2 bases, leaving 11 bases between them. Germline values: CDR1 MNHEY, CDR2 SMNVEV (reference sequence). For the CDR3, the DNA is TGTGCCAGCAGTTTAGGGCCATACTACACAGATACGCAGTATTTT. Residues: CASSLGPYYTDTQYF.

This sequence joins TRBV6-5 and TRBJ2-7; a weak D match, TRBD1 (7 bases). CDR1 is MNHEY, CDR2 SVGAGI, per germline. The CDR3 has 14 amino acids. Trimming took 3 bases from V and 6 from J, leaving 15 bases between them. CDR3 DNA: TGTGCCAGCAGTTATAGACCTCAGGGGGGCGAGCAGTACTTC. This codes for CASSYRPQGGEQYF.

The chain joins TRBV5-4 to TRBJ2-6, with 9 bases matching TRBD1. The V gene end was trimmed by 1 base and the J gene end by 1 base; junction bases not matched to a gene: 3. The germline V gene has CDR1 SGHNT and CDR2 YYREEE (reference sequence). This CDR3 is 17 amino acids long. CDR3 nucleotide sequence: TGTGCCAGCAGCTTGCCGACAGGGGGATCTGGGGCCAACGTCCTGACTTTC. Its protein is CASSLPTGGSGANVLTF.

The chain combines TRBV5-1 with TRBJ2-7, with TRBD2 as a possible D gene (6 bases). Germline V CDR1 and CDR2: SGHRS, YFSETQ. The length of the CDR3 is 13 residues. The germline V and J ends were trimmed by 4 bases and 2 bases, with 10 bases remaining between them. CDR3 in amino acids: CASSQGLTYEQYF. CDR3 nucleotide sequence: TGCGCCAGCAGCCAGGGACTGACCTACGAGCAGTACTTC. The full variable domain, in which reference TRBV5-1 and TRBJ2-7 provide the parts outside the CDR3, is KAGVTQTPRYLIKTRGQQVTLSCSPISGHRSVSWYQQTPGQGLQFLFEYFSETQRNKGNFPGRFSGRQFSNSRSEMNVSTLELGDSALYLCASSQGLTYEQYFGPGTRLTVT.

This clone appeared a single time. Other DNA sequences in the sample encode the same CDR3. This chain connects TRBV20-1 to TRBJ2-5; D is undetermined. This CDR3 has 11 residues. The germline V gene encodes CDR1 DFQATT and CDR2 SNEGSKA (reference sequence). V was shortened by 3 bases and J by 3 bases, with 5 bases between the two germline ends. In nucleotides, the CDR3 is TGCAGTGCTAGGCCCGAAGAGACCCAGTACTTC. Its protein product is CSARPEETQYF.

This chain joins TRBV27 and TRBJ2-4; 9 positions agree with TRBD2. V lost 5 bases to trimming and J lost 0 bases; unmatched junction nucleotides: 5. CDR3 size: 16 residues. The V gene's germline CDR1 is MNHEY and CDR2 SMNVEV (reference sequence). As DNA, the CDR3 is TGTGCCAGCAGTATTAGCGGGGGAATAGCCAAAAACATTCAGTACTTC. It codes for CASSISGGIAKNIQYF.

The rearrangement uses TRBV29-1 and TRBJ2-3, with no clear D. The CDR3 contains 11 residues. Germline V gene sequence: CDR1 SQVTM, CDR2 ANQGSEA. V lost 0 bases, J lost 5 bases, and 3 bases lay in between. The CDR3 DNA is TGCAGCGTTGAAGAGGGAGATACGCAGTATTTT. It is translated as CSVEEGDTQYF.

This clone was recorded once. CDR3 region: CASSSSSYNEQFF. In DNA form, the CDR3 reads TGTGCCAGCAGCTCAAGCTCCTACAATGAGCAGTTCTTC. The V gene is TRBV5-4, the J gene TRBJ2-1; D gene ambiguous. The V end lost 3 bases, the J end lost 0 bases, and 4 bases lay between the germline ends. The CDR3 consists of 13 residues. In germline, CDR1 is SGHNT, CDR2 YYREEE (reference sequence).

This clone was seen many times. The chain is built from TRBV18 and TRBJ1-5; TRBD1 aligns across 8 bases. The CDR3 runs 14 residues. The V segment lost 3 bases and the J segment 6 bases; nucleotides outside the gene matches: 4. Germline CDR1 KGHSH, CDR2 LQKENI. CDR3 loop: CASSPETGAQPQHF. In DNA, the CDR3 is TGTGCCAGCTCACCCGAGACAGGGGCTCAGCCCCAGCATTTT. Based on the CDR3 plus reference TRBV18 and TRBJ1-5, the full variable domain is NAGVMQNPRHLVRRRGQEARLRCSPMKGHSHVYWYRQLPEEGLKFMVYLQKENIIDESGMPKERFSAEFPKEGPSILRIQQVVRGDSAAYFCASSPETGAQPQHFGDGTRLSIL.

This chain's CDR3 is CASSSGTLNQPQHF. CDR3 nucleotides: TGTGCCAGCAGCTCAGGGACACTGAATCAGCCCCAGCATTTT. The chain uses TRBV7-2 and TRBJ1-5; tentatively, D is TRBD1 (6 bases). Per germline, CDR1 SGHTA and CDR2 FQGNSA. Trimming left V 4 bases short and J 4 bases short, with 11 bases between. CDR3 length: 14 amino acids.

The J gene is TRBJ2-2, the V gene TRBV10-1, with TRBD1 matching over 10 bases. V dropped 4 bases and J dropped 2; count of bases not matched to a gene: 4. The CDR3 length is 16 residues. CDR1 and CDR2 from the germline V gene are WNHNN and SYGVQD (reference sequence). The CDR3 is CASSVGTGVNTGELFF. CDR3 bases: TGCGCCAGCAGTGTCGGGACAGGGGTTAACACCGGGGAGCTGTTTTTT.

The chain recombines TRBV7-2 with TRBJ2-3; 9 positions match TRBD2. Germline loops: CDR1 SGHTA, CDR2 FQGNSA. J was trimmed by 3 bases and V by 0 bases; bases with no gene match: 4. The CDR3 has 16 amino acids. The CDR3 DNA follows: TGTGCCAGCAGCTTAGCGCGTGGACTAGCGACAGATACGCAGTATTTT. Its translation: CASSLARGLATDTQYF. Based on the CDR3 plus reference TRBV7-2 and TRBJ2-3, the full variable domain is GAGVSQSPSNKVTEKGKDVELRCDPISGHTALYWYRQSLGQGLEFLIYFQGNSAPDKSGLPSDRFSAERTGGSVSTLTIQRTQQEDSAVYLCASSLARGLATDTQYFGPGTRLTVL.

V is TRBV30 and J is TRBJ1-1, with D hard to call. CDR3 length: 13 residues. Germline lookup yields CDR1 GTSNPN and CDR2 SVGIG (reference sequence). The V and J ends lost 4 bases and 4 bases respectively, with 13 bases between them. This CDR3 is CAWTIGLGTEAFF. CDR3 bases: TGTGCCTGGACGATAGGGTTGGGCACTGAAGCTTTCTTT.

This rearrangement joins TRBV30 to TRBJ2-6, with a tentative D call TRBD1 (5 bases). V gave up 0 bases and J gave up 1 base, with 7 bases separating them. Looked up from germline, CDR1 is GTSNPN and CDR2 is SVGIG (reference sequence). The CDR3 consists of 15 residues. CDR3 sequence: CAWSVQGSGANVLTF. CDR3 DNA: TGTGCCTGGAGTGTTCAGGGTTCTGGGGCCAACGTCCTGACTTTC.

The rearrangement joins TRBV5-4 to TRBJ1-5, with TRBD1 as a possible D gene (5 bases). The CDR3 is made up of 15 amino acids. Germline CDR1 SGHNT, CDR2 YYREEE (reference sequence). The germline V and J ends were trimmed by 3 bases and 5 bases, with 15 bases remaining between them. CDR3 region: CASSSNPRGDQPQHF. The CDR3 nucleotides read TGTGCCAGCAGCTCCAACCCCCGGGGGGATCAGCCCCAGCATTTT.